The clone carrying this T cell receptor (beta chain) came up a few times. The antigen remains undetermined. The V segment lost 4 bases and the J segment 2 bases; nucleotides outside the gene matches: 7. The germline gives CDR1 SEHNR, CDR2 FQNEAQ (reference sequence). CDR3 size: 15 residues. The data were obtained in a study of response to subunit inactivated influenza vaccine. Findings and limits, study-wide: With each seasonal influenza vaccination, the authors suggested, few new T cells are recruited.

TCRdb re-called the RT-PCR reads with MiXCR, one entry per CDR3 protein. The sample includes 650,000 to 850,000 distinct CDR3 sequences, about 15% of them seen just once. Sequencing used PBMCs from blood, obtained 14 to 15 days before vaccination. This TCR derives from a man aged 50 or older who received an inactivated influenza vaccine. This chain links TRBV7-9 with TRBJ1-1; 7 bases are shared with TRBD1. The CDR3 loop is CASSWPGQFNTEAFF. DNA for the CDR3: TGTGCCAGCAGCTGGCCGGGACAGTTTAACACTGAAGCTTTCTTT.